This T cell receptor (beta chain) was identified in a study of regulatory T cells in long-lasting Graves disease. Time point defined: newly diagnosed GD, antithyroid drugs for less than 3 months. The TCR library was made from RNA extracted from PBMCs. EDTA tubes received around 9.9 milliliters of collected peripheral blood. This clonotype was observed at least ten times. Its antigen is unidentified. Overall study results and limits: Persistent disease was associated with favored TRBV28 usage and with favored use of TRBJ1-2 and TRBJ2-5.

Sequencing libraries for TCR beta were prepared with iRepertoire HTBI primers and Arm-PCR of CDR3 regions. A single record per CDR3 protein comes from TCRdb applying MiXCR to the multiplex PCR reads. The sample gives about 470,000 distinct CDR3 sequences, just under 15% of which show up once; over 15% is in the top ten. V was trimmed by 1 base and J by 0 bases, leaving 10 bases between them. This CDR3 is built from 15 residues. Germline lookup yields CDR1 SGHRS and CDR2 YFSETQ. These data are also associated with another study on T cells in Graves' hyperthyroidism and ophthalmopathy. That paper notes: The HTBI primer set drove a first-round RT-PCR of the TCR CDR3.

This material consisted of peripheral blood mononuclear cells (PBMCs), taken at new diagnosis, from a patient treated with antithyroid drugs. This receptor was obtained from a woman younger than 45 with Graves disease. The chain combines TRBV5-1 with TRBJ1-1; unclear D gene. CDR3: CASSLLAVMNTEAFF. In DNA, the CDR3 is TGCGCCAGCAGCTTGCTAGCGGTAATGAACACTGAAGCTTTCTTT.